This T cell receptor (beta chain) was identified in a study of blood T cell repertoires in COVID-19. Across the whole study: Acute and convalescent COVID-19 specimens originated in the United States, Italy and Spain. In each case, the material was cDNA or gDNA derived from T cells, B-cell-depleted T cells, or PBMCs.

Sequenced by immunoSEQ multiplex PCR; TCRdb stores in-frame clones only, minus some. The repertoire holds hundreds of thousands of clones, roughly 90% seen once, with 7.1% in the top ten. This CDR3 contains 15 residues. The V end lost 5 bases, the J end lost 0 bases, and 11 bases lay between the germline ends. Germline assignment: CDR1 SGHDT and CDR2 YYEEEE. The source of this sequence is an older woman with COVID-19, enrolled during active disease. The sample comprised peripheral blood. The chain is built from TRBV5-6 and TRBJ1-4; D call uncertain. The CDR3 is CASSPRFATNEKLFF. The CDR3 DNA follows: TGTGCCAGCAGTCCCCGGTTCGCAACTAATGAAAAACTGTTTTTT.